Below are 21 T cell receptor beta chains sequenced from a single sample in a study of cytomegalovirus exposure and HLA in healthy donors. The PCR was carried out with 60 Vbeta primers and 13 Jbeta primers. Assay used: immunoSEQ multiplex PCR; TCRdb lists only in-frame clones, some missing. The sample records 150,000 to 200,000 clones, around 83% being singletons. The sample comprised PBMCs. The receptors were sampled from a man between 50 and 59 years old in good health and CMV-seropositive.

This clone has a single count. Written as DNA, the CDR3 is TGTGCCAGCAGTTACTCGAGCAGCCCGCCAGGAAAACTGTTTTTT. This gives the protein CASSYSSSPPGKLFF. The V gene is TRBV6-5, the J gene TRBJ1-4; no definite D call. The germline V and J ends were trimmed by 0 bases and 10 bases, with 15 bases remaining between them. Germline V gene lookup returns CDR1 MNHEY and CDR2 SVGAGI. The CDR3 is 15 amino acids.

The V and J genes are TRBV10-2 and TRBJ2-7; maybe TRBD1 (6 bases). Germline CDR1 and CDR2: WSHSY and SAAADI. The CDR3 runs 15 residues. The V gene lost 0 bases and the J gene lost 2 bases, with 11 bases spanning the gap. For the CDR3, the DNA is TGCGCCAGCAGTGAGTCCTCCGGGACAACCTACGAGCAGTACTTC. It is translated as CASSESSGTTYEQYF.

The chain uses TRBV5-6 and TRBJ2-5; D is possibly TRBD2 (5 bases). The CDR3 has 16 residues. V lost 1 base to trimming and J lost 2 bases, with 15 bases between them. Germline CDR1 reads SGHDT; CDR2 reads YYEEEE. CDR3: CASSLSGAKLQETQYF. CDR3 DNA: TGTGCCAGCAGCTTGAGCGGAGCAAAACTTCAAGAGACCCAGTACTTC.

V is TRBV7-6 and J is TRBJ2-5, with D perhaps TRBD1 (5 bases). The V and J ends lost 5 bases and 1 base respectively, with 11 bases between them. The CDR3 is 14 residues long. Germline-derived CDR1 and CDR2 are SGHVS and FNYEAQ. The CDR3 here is CASSRGQSQETQYF. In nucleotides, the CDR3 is TGTGCCAGCAGCCGAGGACAATCCCAAGAGACCCAGTACTTC.

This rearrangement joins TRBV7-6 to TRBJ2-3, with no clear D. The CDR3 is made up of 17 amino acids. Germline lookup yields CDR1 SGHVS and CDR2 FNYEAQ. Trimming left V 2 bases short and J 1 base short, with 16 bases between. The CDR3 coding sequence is TGTGCCAGCAGCTTAAAACCGAATCCGTCGGGCACAGATACGCAGTATTTT. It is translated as CASSLKPNPSGTDTQYF.

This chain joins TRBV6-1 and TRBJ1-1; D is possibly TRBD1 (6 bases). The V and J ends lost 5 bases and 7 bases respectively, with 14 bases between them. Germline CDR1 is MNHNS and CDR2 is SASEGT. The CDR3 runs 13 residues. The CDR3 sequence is CASSSWTVSEAFF. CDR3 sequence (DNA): TGTGCCAGCAGTTCCTGGACAGTCAGTGAAGCTTTCTTT.

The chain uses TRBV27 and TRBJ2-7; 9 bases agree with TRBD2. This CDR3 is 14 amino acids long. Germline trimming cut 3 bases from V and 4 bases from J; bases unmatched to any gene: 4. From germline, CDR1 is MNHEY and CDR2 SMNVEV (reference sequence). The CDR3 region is CASSFSGGVYEQYF. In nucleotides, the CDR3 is TGTGCCAGCAGTTTTAGCGGGGGAGTGTACGAGCAGTACTTC.

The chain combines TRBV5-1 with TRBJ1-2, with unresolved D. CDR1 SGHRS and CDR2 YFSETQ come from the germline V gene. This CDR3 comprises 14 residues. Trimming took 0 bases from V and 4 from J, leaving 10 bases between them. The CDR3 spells CASSLAEGSYGYTF. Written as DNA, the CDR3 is TGCGCCAGCAGCTTGGCCGAGGGTAGCTATGGCTACACCTTC.

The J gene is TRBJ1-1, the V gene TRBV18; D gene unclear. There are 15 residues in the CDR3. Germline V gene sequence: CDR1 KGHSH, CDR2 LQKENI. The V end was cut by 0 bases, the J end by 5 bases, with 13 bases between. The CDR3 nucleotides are TGTGCCAGCTCACCACCGACCGGTACAGTTACTGAAGCTTTCTTT. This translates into CASSPPTGTVTEAFF.

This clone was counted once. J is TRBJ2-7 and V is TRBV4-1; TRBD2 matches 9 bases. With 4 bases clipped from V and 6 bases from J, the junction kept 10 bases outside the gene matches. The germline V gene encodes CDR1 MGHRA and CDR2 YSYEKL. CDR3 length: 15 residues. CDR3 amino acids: CASSPLAGEPGEQYF. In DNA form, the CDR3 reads TGCGCCAGCAGCCCATTAGCGGGGGAGCCCGGCGAGCAGTACTTC.

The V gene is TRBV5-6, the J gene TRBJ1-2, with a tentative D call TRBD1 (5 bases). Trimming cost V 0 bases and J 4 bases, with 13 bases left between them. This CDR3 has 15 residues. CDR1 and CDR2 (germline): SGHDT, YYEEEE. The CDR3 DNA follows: TGTGCCAGCAGCTTGGTCCCTGGACACCTCTATGGCTACACCTTC. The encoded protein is CASSLVPGHLYGYTF.

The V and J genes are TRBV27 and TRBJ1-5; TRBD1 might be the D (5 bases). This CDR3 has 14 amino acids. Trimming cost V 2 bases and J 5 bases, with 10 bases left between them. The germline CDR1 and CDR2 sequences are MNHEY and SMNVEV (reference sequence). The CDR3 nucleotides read TGTGCCAGCAGTTTACAGTGGGGGGATCAGCCCCAGCATTTT. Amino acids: CASSLQWGDQPQHF.

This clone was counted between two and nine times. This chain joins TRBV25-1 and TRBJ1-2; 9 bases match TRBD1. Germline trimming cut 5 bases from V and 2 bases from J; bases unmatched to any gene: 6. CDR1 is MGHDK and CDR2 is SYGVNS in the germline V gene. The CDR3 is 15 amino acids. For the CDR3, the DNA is TGTGCCAGCAGTCCCCGACAGGGGGTAAACTATGGCTACACCTTC. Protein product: CASSPRQGVNYGYTF.

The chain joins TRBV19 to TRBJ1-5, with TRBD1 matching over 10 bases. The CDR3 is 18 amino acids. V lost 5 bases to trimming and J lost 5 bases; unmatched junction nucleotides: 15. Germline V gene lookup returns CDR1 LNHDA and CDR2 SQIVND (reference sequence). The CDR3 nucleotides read TGTGCCAGTAGTCCCGGGACAGGGGAGTATGGGGATTATCAGCCCCAGCATTTT. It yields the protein CASSPGTGEYGDYQPQHF.

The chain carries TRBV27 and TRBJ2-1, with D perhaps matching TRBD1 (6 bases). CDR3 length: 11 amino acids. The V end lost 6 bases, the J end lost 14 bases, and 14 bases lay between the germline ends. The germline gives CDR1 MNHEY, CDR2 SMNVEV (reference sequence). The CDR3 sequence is CASSPGTTKFF. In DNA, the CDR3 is TGTGCCAGCAGCCCTGGGACAACGAAGTTCTTC.

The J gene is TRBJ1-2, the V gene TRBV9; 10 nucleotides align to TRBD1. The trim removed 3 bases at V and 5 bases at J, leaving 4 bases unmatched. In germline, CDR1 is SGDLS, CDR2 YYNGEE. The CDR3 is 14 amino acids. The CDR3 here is CASSAGTGEYGYTF. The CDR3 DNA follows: TGTGCCAGCAGCGCCGGGACAGGGGAGTATGGCTACACCTTC.

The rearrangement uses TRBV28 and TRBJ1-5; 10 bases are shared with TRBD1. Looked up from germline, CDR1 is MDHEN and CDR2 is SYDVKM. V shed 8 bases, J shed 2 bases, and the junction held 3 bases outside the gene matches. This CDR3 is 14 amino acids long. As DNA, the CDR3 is TGTGCCAGCTTAGGGACAGGGGGCAATCAGCCCCAGCATTTT. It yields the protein CASLGTGGNQPQHF. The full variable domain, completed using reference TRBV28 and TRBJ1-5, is DVKVTQSSRYLVKRTGEKVFLECVQDMDHENMFWYRQDPGLGLRLIYFSYDVKMKEKGDIPEGYSVSREKKERFSLILESASTNQTSMYLCASLGTGGNQPQHFGDGTRLSIL.

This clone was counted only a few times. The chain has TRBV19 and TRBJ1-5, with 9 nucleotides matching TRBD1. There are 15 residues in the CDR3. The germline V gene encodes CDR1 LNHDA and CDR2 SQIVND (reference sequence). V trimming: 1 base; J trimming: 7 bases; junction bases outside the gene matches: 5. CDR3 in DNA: TGTGCCAGTAGTATAGGGGGACAGGGTAGACAGCCCCAGCATTTT. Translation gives CASSIGGQGRQPQHF.

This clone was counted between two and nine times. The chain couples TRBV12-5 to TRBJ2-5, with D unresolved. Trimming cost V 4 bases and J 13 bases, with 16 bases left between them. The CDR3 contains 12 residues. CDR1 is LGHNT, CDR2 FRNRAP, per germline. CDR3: CASGSPDLTRYF. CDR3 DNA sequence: TGTGCTAGTGGTTCTCCAGACTTGACTCGGTACTTC.

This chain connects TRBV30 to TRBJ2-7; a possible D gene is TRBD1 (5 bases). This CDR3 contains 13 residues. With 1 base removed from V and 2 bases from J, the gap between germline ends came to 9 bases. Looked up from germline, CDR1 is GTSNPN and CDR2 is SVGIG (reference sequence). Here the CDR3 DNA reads TGTGCCTGGAGTGGGGGCTCCACCTACGAGCAGTACGTC. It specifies CAWSGGSTYEQYV.

The DNA of the CDR3 is TGTGCCAGCAGCTTCCCCCAGTCATACGAGCAGTACTTC. Translating gives CASSFPQSYEQYF. This rearrangement joins TRBV5-6 to TRBJ2-7; D unclear. Germline CDR1 and CDR2: SGHDT and YYEEEE. This CDR3 is 13 amino acids long. V shed 2 bases and J shed 4 bases, with 10 bases lying between them.